This entry lists 28 T cell receptor beta chains sequenced from one sample in a study of T cell repertoires in cytomegalovirus infection. TCRdb re-analysed the reads in MiXCR, keeping a single row per CDR3 protein. Among 250,000 or so distinct CDR3 sequences listed, 9.1% were seen once. The specimen was PBMCs. Receptors originate from a human donor in good health (CMV status not recorded). Some clones in this sample may be carry-over from other donors' samples.

This clonotype came up many times. The chain links TRBV7-9 to TRBJ1-6; the D is unclear. CDR1 and CDR2 (germline): SEHNR, FQNEAQ (reference sequence). Trimming took off 7 bases at V and 0 bases at J, with 10 bases between the two ends. The CDR3 runs 15 residues. CDR3 sequence reads: CASTPGNSYNSPLHF. The CDR3 bases are TGTGCCAGCACCCCGGGGAACTCCTATAATTCACCCCTCCACTTT.

Ten or more counts support this clonotype. The CDR3 region is CASSLLVTGTSNTEAFF. DNA for the CDR3: TGTGCCAGCAGCTTACTCGTGACAGGGACCTCGAACACTGAAGCTTTCTTT. The chain links TRBV11-2 to TRBJ1-1; 7 positions agree with TRBD1. The CDR3 is 17 residues long. V gave up 2 bases and J gave up 1 base; unmatched junction bases: 10. Looked up from germline, CDR1 is SGHAT and CDR2 is FQNNGV.

Within the sample, this clonotype is medium-sized. CDR3 DNA: TGTGCCAGCAGTGGGGGTGAGACCCAGTACTTC. Amino acid sequence: CASSGGETQYF. The chain employs TRBV6-1 and TRBJ2-5; D is ambiguous. Trimming left V 4 bases short and J 5 bases short, with 5 bases between. The germline gives CDR1 MNHNS, CDR2 SASEGT. This CDR3 has 11 amino acids.

The genes are TRBV9 and TRBJ2-7; no reliable D call. Trimming removed 4 bases at V and 0 bases at J, with 11 bases between. This CDR3 is 14 amino acids long. Germline V gene lookup returns CDR1 SGDLS and CDR2 YYNGEE. Written as DNA, the CDR3 is TGTGCCAGCAGCTTTCTGGATACCTCCTACGAGCAGTACTTC. Translation: CASSFLDTSYEQYF.

This clonotype was seen repeatedly, ten times or more. CDR3 loop: CASSPPSIYEQYF. In DNA form, the CDR3 reads TGTGCCAGCAGCCCCCCCTCCATCTACGAGCAGTACTTC. V usage is TRBV7-2 and J usage is TRBJ2-7, with unresolved D. The CDR3 has 13 amino acids. V dropped 5 bases and J dropped 3 bases, with 11 bases sitting between them. Germline lookup yields CDR1 SGHTA and CDR2 FQGNSA.

This chain joins TRBV11-2 and TRBJ1-2; D remains unclear. This CDR3 has 14 residues. The germline V gene has CDR1 SGHAT and CDR2 FQNNGV. V lost 2 bases, J lost 6 bases, and 13 bases lay in between. Here the CDR3 reads CASSLPFKKDGYTF. The CDR3 nucleotides are TGTGCCAGCAGCTTACCCTTCAAGAAAGATGGCTACACCTTC.

The V gene is TRBV19, the J gene TRBJ1-2, with D unresolved. V was cut by 3 bases and J by 8 bases, with 13 bases left in between. CDR1 is LNHDA and CDR2 is SQIVND in the germline V gene (reference sequence). The CDR3 extends over 13 amino acids. The CDR3 coding sequence is TGTGCCAGTAGTATGCAAAGCTCGAGGGGCTACACCTTC. Translating gives CASSMQSSRGYTF. The entire variable domain, with the rest obtained from reference TRBV19 and TRBJ1-2, is as follows: DGGITQSPKYLFRKEGQNVTLSCEQNLNHDAMYWYRQDPGQGLRLIYYSQIVNDFQKGDIAEGYSVSREKKESFPLTVTSAQKNPTAFYLCASSMQSSRGYTFGSGTRLTVV.

This clonotype was seen more than once but under ten times. V and J are TRBV7-9 and TRBJ2-5; no reliable D call. This CDR3 contains 15 residues. The ends were cut back, 1 base at V and 4 bases at J, with 13 bases in the middle. Germline lookup yields CDR1 SEHNR and CDR2 FQNEAQ (reference sequence). CDR3 DNA: TGTGCCAGCAGCTTAGACCCCCTTGGCCGAGAGACCCAGTACTTC. Amino acid sequence: CASSLDPLGRETQYF.

This clonotype was seen only a few times. For the CDR3, the DNA is TGTGCCAGCAGCCAACTCGGGTGGAATGAAAAACTGTTTTTT. It translates to CASSQLGWNEKLFF. V is TRBV3-1 and J is TRBJ1-4; D remains ambiguous. V gave up 2 bases and J gave up 5 bases, with 9 bases separating them. The CDR3 has 14 amino acids. CDR1 is LGHDT, CDR2 YNNKEL, per germline (reference sequence). The variable domain in full, with the rest retrieved from reference TRBV3-1 and TRBJ1-4, is DTAVSQTPKYLVTQMGNDKSIKCEQNLGHDTMYWYKQDSKKFLKIMFSYNNKELIINETVPNRFSPKSPDKAHLNLHINSLELGDSAVYFCASSQLGWNEKLFFGSGTQLSVL.

The chain has TRBV6-5 and TRBJ2-5, with D maybe TRBD2 (7 bases). The CDR3 has 14 residues. Germline lookup yields CDR1 MNHEY and CDR2 SVGAGI. Trimming left V 2 bases short and J 9 bases short, with 16 bases between. CDR3 bases: TGTGCCAGCAGTTACGGGGGGGCTAATAGAGCCCAGTACTTC. This translates into CASSYGGANRAQYF.

The table lists this clonotype with many counts. The chain couples TRBV7-2 to TRBJ2-3, with 7 bases aligning to TRBD1. V was pared by 1 base and J by 2 bases, with 3 bases of the junction left unmatched. The CDR3 length is 15 residues. The germline V gene encodes CDR1 SGHTA and CDR2 FQGNSA. Here the CDR3 reads CASSLGDRNTDTQYF. The CDR3 region has the DNA TGTGCCAGCAGCTTAGGGGACAGAAACACAGATACGCAGTATTTT.

Many counts were recorded for this clonotype. The gene calls are TRBV7-2 and TRBJ2-2; D is undetermined. Germline CDR1 is SGHTA and CDR2 is FQGNSA. The CDR3 spans 19 residues. V lost 2 bases, J lost 1 base, and 20 bases lay in between. CDR3 bases: TGTGCCAGCAGCTTACTGGGATTGTCGCTGCGTGTGAACACCGGGGAGCTGTTTTTT. Its protein product is CASSLLGLSLRVNTGELFF.

The CDR3: CSVEGTAGLPQETQYF. CDR3 coding DNA: TGCAGCGTTGAGGGAACCGCGGGATTGCCCCAAGAGACCCAGTACTTC. The J gene is TRBJ2-5, the V gene TRBV29-1; a weak D match, TRBD2 (6 bases). V was clipped by 3 bases and J by 1 base, with 18 bases between them. The CDR3 sequence is 16 residues long. Germline V lookup: CDR1 SQVTM, CDR2 ANQGSEA.

Ten or more counts support this clonotype. The chain links TRBV12-3 or TRBV12-4 to TRBJ2-2; 10 nucleotides line up with TRBD2. The ends lost 5 bases at V and 4 bases at J; junction bases unmatched: 7. The CDR3 runs 16 residues. CDR3 region: CASSPFSGRPTGELFF. CDR3 DNA sequence: TGTGCCAGCAGTCCTTTTAGCGGGAGGCCCACCGGGGAGCTGTTTTTT.

This clonotype was observed at least ten times. The chain carries TRBV7-8 and TRBJ2-7, with 10 bases fitting TRBD2. The CDR3 has 16 amino acids. Trimming took 7 bases from V and 3 from J; bases not matched to a gene: 12. CDR1 SGHVS and CDR2 FQNEAQ come from the germline V gene. DNA of the CDR3: TGTGCCAGCAAGCGGAGCGGGAGGGCCGGTGTCTACGAGCAGTACTTC. Encoded protein: CASKRSGRAGVYEQYF. Variable domain in full (rest from reference TRBV7-8 and TRBJ2-7): GAGVSQSPRYKVAKRGQDVALRCDPISGHVSLFWYQQALGQGPEFLTYFQNEAQLDKSGLPSDRFFAERPEGSVSTLKIQRTQQEDSAVYLCASKRSGRAGVYEQYFGPGTRLTVT.

This clonotype was counted ten times or more. This chain connects TRBV7-9 to TRBJ2-7, with D perhaps matching TRBD1 or TRBD2 (5 bases each). Trimming left V 2 bases short and J 6 bases short, with 8 bases between. This CDR3 spans 12 amino acids. Germline CDR1 SEHNR, CDR2 FQNEAQ (reference sequence). CDR3 amino acids: CASSLPGTEQYF. CDR3 coding DNA: TGTGCCAGCAGCTTACCGGGGACCGAGCAGTACTTC.

The chain employs TRBV11-3 and TRBJ1-6; tentative D call: TRBD1 (5 bases). From germline, CDR1 is SGHNT and CDR2 YENEEA. V was clipped by 5 bases and J by 10 bases, with 15 bases between them. This CDR3 has 14 amino acids. The CDR3 region is CASSRDGFGSPLHF. In DNA, the CDR3 is TGTGCCAGCAGCCGGGACGGCTTCGGATCACCCCTCCACTTT.

The sample holds many counts of this clonotype. This chain links TRBV28 with TRBJ2-7; 9 positions agree with TRBD1. Trimming took 8 bases from V and 6 from J; bases not matched to a gene: 11. CDR1 and CDR2 from the germline V gene are MDHEN and SYDVKM. The CDR3 runs 14 residues. CDR3 amino acids: CASSKQGASLEQYF. In DNA, the CDR3 is TGTGCCAGCTCAAAACAGGGGGCGAGTCTCGAGCAGTACTTC.

The rearrangement joins TRBV5-1 to TRBJ2-7; no definite D call. The CDR3 runs 15 residues. CDR1 is SGHRS and CDR2 is YFSETQ in the germline V gene. The V end was cut by 0 bases, the J end by 0 bases, with 10 bases between. CDR3 nucleotide sequence: TGCGCCAGCAGCTTGGTGTCACGCCGCTCCTACGAGCAGTACTTC. Encoded protein: CASSLVSRRSYEQYF.

There are many counts of this clonotype. V usage is TRBV7-8 and J usage is TRBJ2-5; D unclear. V lost 5 bases and J 4 bases, leaving 11 bases between the germline ends. The CDR3 spans 13 residues. In germline, CDR1 is SGHVS, CDR2 FQNEAQ. In DNA, the CDR3 is TGTGCCAGCAGCCCCCGGCGAGCAGAGACCCAGTACTTC. This translates into CASSPRRAETQYF.

This clonotype has a count of ten or more. The chain uses TRBV7-8 and TRBJ1-1; 9 nucleotides match TRBD1. Trimming took 1 base from V and 4 from J; bases not matched to a gene: 1. The germline V gene encodes CDR1 SGHVS and CDR2 FQNEAQ. The CDR3 length is 14 residues. Written as DNA, the CDR3 is TGTGCCAGCAGCTTAGAGACAGGGGGCACTGAAGCTTTCTTT. Translation: CASSLETGGTEAFF.

This clonotype was found many times. The rearrangement links TRBV12-3 or TRBV12-4 to TRBJ1-2, with a possible D match to TRBD1 (5 bases). Trimming removed 7 bases at V and 4 bases at J, with 19 bases between. The CDR3 is made up of 15 amino acids. CDR3 bases: TGTGCCAGCACCGTTGGGGCCGGCGGTGTCTATGGCTACACCTTC. Translating gives CASTVGAGGVYGYTF.

This clonotype was seen many times. CDR3 amino acids: CASSSGLGSVNEQFF. In nucleotides, the CDR3 is TGTGCCAGCAGTTCCGGACTAGGATCTGTTAATGAGCAGTTCTTC. This chain connects TRBV7-3 to TRBJ2-1; 7 nucleotides agree with TRBD2. CDR3 length: 15 residues. Looked up from germline, CDR1 is SGHTA and CDR2 is FQGTGA. V lost 6 bases, J lost 7 bases, and 12 bases stayed unmatched.

This clonotype was seen only once. This chain links TRBV15 with TRBJ1-1; no clear D gene. The V gene's germline CDR1 is LNHNV and CDR2 YYDKDF (reference sequence). CDR3 size: 15 residues. Trimming cost V 0 bases and J 0 bases, with 8 bases left between them. The CDR3 loop reads CATSRDDNMNTEAFF. CDR3 bases: TGTGCCACCAGCAGAGACGACAACATGAACACTGAAGCTTTCTTT.

The chain has TRBV6-6 and TRBJ1-2; D might be TRBD1 (6 bases). Germline CDR1 is MNHNY and CDR2 is SVGAGI (reference sequence). Trimming pared 6 bases from V and 8 bases from J, leaving 13 bases between. The CDR3 spans 12 residues. The CDR3 nucleotides read TGTGCCAGCAGCTTCGGACAGATGGGCTACACCTTC. This gives the protein CASSFGQMGYTF.

The rearrangement uses TRBV6-2 or TRBV6-3 and TRBJ2-6; 9 positions match TRBD2. The ends lost 4 bases at V and 0 bases at J; junction bases unmatched: 19. Germline V gives CDR1 MNHEY, CDR2 SVGEGT. The CDR3 sequence is 22 residues long. The CDR3 DNA reads TGTGCCAGCAGTTTCAACCTAGAAGCGGGAGGCCTAAGAAGCTCTGGGGCCAACGTCCTGACTTTC. Amino acids: CASSFNLEAGGLRSSGANVLTF.

This clonotype was picked up many times. This chain uses TRBV7-9 with TRBJ2-3, with 8 bases identical to TRBD1. Germline trimming cut 5 bases from V and 9 bases from J; bases unmatched to any gene: 7. The CDR3 is made up of 13 amino acids. The germline gives CDR1 SEHNR, CDR2 FQNEAQ (reference sequence). DNA for the CDR3: TGTGCCAGCAGCCGGGACCGACAGGGGACGCAGTATTTT. It encodes CASSRDRQGTQYF.

Ten or more counts support this clonotype. The chain combines TRBV7-2 with TRBJ1-2; D gene unclear. The CDR3 contains 16 residues. The V gene lost 4 bases and the J gene lost 6 bases, with 21 bases spanning the gap. The germline V gene encodes CDR1 SGHTA and CDR2 FQGNSA. The DNA for the CDR3 is TGTGCCAGCAGCTCACCGATGGGTAGCGGGGTCGATGGCTACACCTTC. Protein sequence: CASSSPMGSGVDGYTF. Supplemented by reference TRBV7-2 and TRBJ1-2, the full variable domain reads GAGVSQSPSNKVTEKGKDVELRCDPISGHTALYWYRQSLGQGLEFLIYFQGNSAPDKSGLPSDRFSAERTGGSVSTLTIQRTQQEDSAVYLCASSSPMGSGVDGYTFGSGTRLTVV.